This TCR beta chain was recovered during a study of cytomegalovirus exposure and HLA in healthy donors (dated by TCRdb to 2015 to 2018). Turning to the overall study: An earlier analysis of approximately 640 of the donors reported roughly 270 Gb of sequence data and some 120 million unique TCR beta sequences from 150 million to 200 million T cells. Roughly 300 gigabases of sequencing data and 70 million to 100 million unique TCR sequences made up an early release that covered about 640 HLA-typed donors. The genetic ancestry cluster associated with self-reported Caucasian donors included 81% of the roughly 400 genotyped donors. The study aimed to test whether cataloging public T cell receptors could reveal signatures of past pathogen exposure. The T cell repertoires of around 670 subjects were profiled by immunosequencing and related to cytomegalovirus serostatus. Along with the roughly 670-subject first cohort, a separate validation cohort of more than 90 different subjects was used. To predict cytomegalovirus infection status, the study brought together high-throughput TCR immunosequencing, statistical association of individual TCRs with disease status, and machine learning. In a later analysis, previously published TCR beta repertoires from hundreds of donors were re-analyzed and high-resolution HLA genotyping was added so that TCR occurrence patterns could be studied. Rather than using new phenotypic data, the later analysis identified candidate immune exposures from TCR beta sequences and from how often those sequences occurred across donors. To decide whether each TCR beta V gene segment behaved as functional or pseudogenic, an earlier analysis of some 580 of the donors relied on high-throughput TCR beta sequencing. Donor age, sex, ethnicity and CMV serostatus were collected together with the repertoire data. A later genetic analysis used genome-wide SNP genotypes for 398 of the 666 donors, treating that subset as a discovery cohort. Every repertoire in the discovery cohort had been generated on one and the same sequencing platform. HLA typing covered class I and class II loci at four-digit resolution. Typing coverage varied by locus: about 629-640 donors for A, B, C, DRB1 and DQB1; roughly 560 for DQA1; approximately 610 for DPA1; approximately 490 for DPB1. About five DR-DQ haplotypes were handled as single units for association and clustering, since linkage in the cohort was strong. Among 398 genotyped donors of the cohort, an average of around 240,000 unique TCR beta nucleotide sequences was sequenced per donor, of which 15% to 20% were non-productive.

The method behind the library was the immunoSEQ multiplex PCR assay. A mixture of 60 forward primers for TCR Vbeta segments and 13 reverse primers for TCR Jbeta segments was used in the multiplex PCR. The CDR3 region of rearranged TCR beta genes was amplified from genomic DNA with a multiplex PCR assay. The amplified TCR beta libraries were sequenced on the Illumina HiSeq System as 87-base-pair reads. In the paper's pipeline: In a later analysis, 80 million or so unique TCR beta chains were counted across the approximately 640 repertoires, and about 9.9 million of these chains were shared by at least two donors. Raw reads were error-corrected and collapsed into unique sequences by a nearest-neighbor algorithm in which closely related sequences were merged to remove PCR and sequencing errors. Alignment of CDR3 sequences to IMGT reference sequences was used to assign V, D and J gene segments. For a sequence to be retained, a match of at least six nucleotides was required to both a V gene segment and a J gene segment. Rearrangements were classified as productive when the CDR3 lacked stop codons and remained in frame with V and J, and all other rearrangements were classified as non-productive. CDR3 was defined by IMGT convention, running from the second conserved V-encoded cysteine to the conserved J-encoded phenylalanine. The earlier analysis of 500 to 750 of the donors excluded any sequence lacking an unambiguous match to a single V gene segment. An earlier analysis of about 590 of the donors classified V segments as functional when productive rearrangements were above 56.7% and as segregating when the standard deviation between donors was above 5%. To diagnose cytomegalovirus status from the catalog of TCR beta chain sequences, a statistical classification framework was built. In a later analysis, TCR nucleotide sequences were compared against IMGT/GENE-DB human TR gene sequences so that V and J genes could be assigned. In a later analysis, CDR3 sequences and most-parsimonious VDJ recombination scenarios were assigned using the TCRdist pipeline. In a later analysis, each TCR beta chain was defined by its CDR3 amino acid sequence together with its V-gene family, and reads without a unique V-gene family were excluded. To address suspected cross-contamination and a sequencing artifact, a later analysis removed a few hundred highly shared, low-generation-probability nucleotide sequences. In a later analysis, a clonal expansion index was calculated for each public chain from normalized within-repertoire ranks of inferred template counts. Generation probabilities in a later analysis came from a VDJ recombination model fitted to out-of-frame rearrangements, and those results were checked against IGoR. In a later analysis, hypergeometric tests were used to score TCR-TCR, TCR-HLA and TCR-CMV co-occurrence, with a repertoire-size bias correction applied to TCR pairs. In a later analysis, false discovery rates were estimated by permuting HLA or CMV assignments 20 times. A later analysis grouped co-occurring TCRs with DBSCAN, adding TCRdist sequence similarity when clustering within HLA-allele-positive subsets. Repertoires with fewer than 30,000 or more than 120,000 public chains were left out of co-occurrence clustering, as were four to six repertoires with anomalous nucleotide sharing. TCRdb stores this immuneACCESS table with in-frame sequences only. Part of the clones is absent; in the studies checked, under half of the shortfall reflects unresolved V genes, and no reason is known for the rest. V and J calls and clone size come straight from that table; D and trimming were deduced from the DNA. This sample lists approximately 90,000 clones; 55% to 75% were detected once. Less than 15% of the sample lies in the top ten.

On this clone: The antigen it recognizes is unknown. No quality values exist for individual bases; no much larger clone is one base distant.

The cohort consisted of hundreds of healthy bone marrow donors. All cohort members were sampled while nominally healthy, although unrecorded immune exposures were likely present. The donor was CMV seropositive and belonged to the group of more than 250 seropositive cohort members. A peripheral blood sample was collected from each donor, and TCR beta sequencing was performed on peripheral blood mononuclear cells. The Qiagen DNeasy Blood Extraction Kit was used to extract genomic DNA from the blood cell samples. What the study reported, not specific to this receptor: A later genetic analysis associated a missense DCLRE1C variant with V-gene and J-gene trimming of TCR beta chains, and an independent cohort replicated the association. A cluster of highly shared sequence variants was judged likely to be a technical artifact of the sequencing pipeline. Three of the identified cytomegalovirus-associated TCR beta chains were confirmed in vitro to be specific for cytomegalovirus antigens. Compared with equally common non-associated chains, HLA-associated TCR beta chains in a later analysis were more clonally expanded and had lower generation probabilities. Presence/absence analyses assumed roughly uniform sequencing depth across donors, an assumption that may not hold. At a false discovery rate of 0.05, a later analysis linked around 17,000 TCR beta sequences to specific HLA alleles. Strong co-occurrence of HLA alleles, especially DR and DQ, made assigning TCR associations to individual alleles difficult. An earlier analysis of 450 to 750 of the donors showed that most TCR beta V segments appeared in productive rearrangements either about 87% or about 30% of the time, which broadly matched IMGT annotations. A later analysis reported that several top co-occurrence clusters appeared linked to parvovirus B19, influenza, CMV and Epstein-Barr virus. The study listed 150 to 200 TCR beta chains as associated with cytomegalovirus. The authors suggested that the approach could potentially be generalized to other disease states and immunological phenotypes. In both the original and validation cohorts, the classifier was reported to diagnose cytomegalovirus status with high specificity and sensitivity. Some 16 rarely observed V segments, including chromosome 9 orphons, were excluded from the earlier analysis of several hundred of the donors because counts were too low. HLA typing was unavailable for some donors at each locus, so association tests used only the typed subset. Immune exposure information for the cohort was limited to CMV serostatus. Most TCR sequences were seen in very few donors, while some public TCRs were found in many individuals. According to a later genetic analysis, donors in an Asian-associated ancestry cluster had fewer N-insertions in productive TCRs than the approximately 650-donor mean. Linkage disequilibrium might explain the correlated functional status among segregating V segments, but an unknown experimental factor could not be ruled out. In a later analysis, the rate of TCR association differed among HLA loci, with DRB1 alleles having the most associated TCRs and HLA-C alleles having the fewest. In this cohort, only TCR beta chains were sequenced, and detectable features were limited by the absence of alpha or paired-chain data. A further reported finding was that TCR beta sequences accurately predicted the HLA-A and HLA-B alleles for most subjects in the first cohort. A later analysis found that most CMV-associated TCR beta chains appeared HLA-restricted, with HLA associations seemingly driven largely by CMV exposure.

The sequence was obtained from a woman aged 45 to 65 in good health and CMV-seropositive. The sample comprised PBMCs.

In nucleotide form, the sequence is TGTGCCAGCAGTGTGATATCGACAGAAGAGCAGTTCTTC. The encoded protein is CASSVISTEEQFF. The V and J segments used are TRBV25-1 and TRBJ2-1; D gene: possibly TRBD1, on 5 matching bases. The cysteine opens and the phenylalanine closes a CDR3 of 13 amino acids. Of all the DNA, just the CDR3 is kept, 39 bases in frame from base 1. V and J are truncated by 4 bases and 10 bases respectively, leaving an intervening sequence of 14 bases. The germline V gene specifies MGHDK as CDR1 and SYGVNS as CDR2.